These 2 T cell receptor beta chains came from one sample sequenced in a study of beta chain features in type 1 diabetes. Whole-study findings and limits: When Type 1 diabetes patients were examined, their TCRB CDR3s proved moderately but significantly shorter in all four CD4+ subsets.

The antigens these receptors bind are not known. Isolated RNA was reverse transcribed in full, so expressed TCRB transcripts were sequenced. Some clones are missing from TCRdb's copy, which holds only in-frame ones; the method was immunoSEQ multiplex PCR. The sample carries about 340,000 clones, about 13% recorded once. The specimen sequenced was naive CD4+ T cells from blood. The receptors stem from a woman in her late teens or twenties with type 1 diabetes.

J is TRBJ1-1 and V is TRBV12-5; D gene unclear. CDR1 is LGHNT, CDR2 FRNRAP, per germline. This CDR3 has 13 amino acids. The V and J ends lost 6 bases and 4 bases respectively, with 12 bases between them. The CDR3 protein is CASGTFGSTEAFF. The CDR3 DNA sequence: TGTGCTAGTGGCACTTTCGGGAGCACTGAAGCTTTCTTT. Full variable domain (rest looked up from reference TRBV12-5 and TRBJ1-1): DARVTQTPRHKVTEMGQEVTMRCQPILGHNTVFWYRQTMMQGLELLAYFRNRAPLDDSGMPKDRFSAEMPDATLATLKIQPSEPRDSAVYFCASGTFGSTEAFFGQGTRLTVV.

J is TRBJ1-2 and V is TRBV7-6; D is uncertain. V was shortened by 1 base and J by 8 bases, with 17 bases between the two germline ends. This CDR3 is built from 15 residues. Germline values: CDR1 SGHVS, CDR2 FNYEAQ. CDR3: CASSLVSSGQGGYTF. CDR3 sequence (DNA): TGTGCCAGCAGCTTAGTTTCGTCGGGTCAAGGAGGCTACACCTTC.